This T cell receptor beta chain was profiled in a study of cytomegalovirus exposure and HLA in healthy donors. Study-level results: Three CMV-associated chains proved CMV antigen-specific in vitro. For cytomegalovirus status, the classifier reportedly gave diagnoses with high specificity and sensitivity.

Trimming took off 2 bases at V and 0 bases at J, with 8 bases between the two ends. The CDR3 is 14 residues long. Per the germline V gene, CDR1 is SGHRS and CDR2 is YFSETQ. Clones were read by immunoSEQ multiplex PCR, and TCRdb kept only the in-frame ones, dropping some. Of 300,000 to 450,000 clones listed, roughly 90% are singletons. This clone was detected once. Its cognate antigen is unknown. This receptor was taken from a woman aged 18-29 years in good health and CMV-seronegative. The sample comprised PBMCs. This chain uses TRBV5-1 with TRBJ1-1, with D unclear. The CDR3 sequence is CASSFGEMNTEAFF. In DNA form, the CDR3 reads TGCGCCAGCAGCTTCGGGGAAATGAACACTGAAGCTTTCTTT.